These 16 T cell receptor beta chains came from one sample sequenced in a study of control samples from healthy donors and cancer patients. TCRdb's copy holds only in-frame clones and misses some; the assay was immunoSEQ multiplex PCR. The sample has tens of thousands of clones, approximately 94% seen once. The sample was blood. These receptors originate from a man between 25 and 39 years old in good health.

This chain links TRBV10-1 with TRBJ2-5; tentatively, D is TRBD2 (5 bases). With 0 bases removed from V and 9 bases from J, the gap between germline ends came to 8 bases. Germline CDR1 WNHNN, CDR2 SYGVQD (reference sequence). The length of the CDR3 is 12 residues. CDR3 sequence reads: CASSESREPQYF. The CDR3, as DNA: TGCGCCAGCAGTGAGTCGAGGGAGCCCCAGTACTTC.

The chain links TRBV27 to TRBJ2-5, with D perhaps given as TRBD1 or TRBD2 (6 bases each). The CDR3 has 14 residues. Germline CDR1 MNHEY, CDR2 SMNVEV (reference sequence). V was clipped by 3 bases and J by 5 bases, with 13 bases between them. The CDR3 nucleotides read TGTGCCAGCAGTTTTCCAGGGGCGGGGGAGACCCAGTACTTC. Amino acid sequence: CASSFPGAGETQYF.

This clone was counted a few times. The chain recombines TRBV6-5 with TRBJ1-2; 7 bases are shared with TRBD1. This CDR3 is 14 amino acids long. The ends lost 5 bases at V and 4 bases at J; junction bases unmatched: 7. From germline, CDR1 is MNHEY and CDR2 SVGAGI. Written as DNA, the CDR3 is TGTGCCAGCAGTCCGACAGGGAAAGGCTATGGCTACACCTTC. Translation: CASSPTGKGYGYTF.

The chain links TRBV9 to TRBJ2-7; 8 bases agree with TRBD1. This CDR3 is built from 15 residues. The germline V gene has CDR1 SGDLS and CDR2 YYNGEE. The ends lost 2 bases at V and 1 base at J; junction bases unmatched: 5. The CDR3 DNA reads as TGTGCCAGCAGCGTTGGACAGGGAATATCCTACGAGCAGTACTTC. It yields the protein CASSVGQGISYEQYF.

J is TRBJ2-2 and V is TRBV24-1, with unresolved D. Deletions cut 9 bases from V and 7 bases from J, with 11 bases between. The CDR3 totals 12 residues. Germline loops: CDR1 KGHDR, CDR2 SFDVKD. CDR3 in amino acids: CATLDPVGELFF. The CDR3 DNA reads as TGTGCCACCCTAGACCCAGTCGGGGAGCTGTTTTTT.

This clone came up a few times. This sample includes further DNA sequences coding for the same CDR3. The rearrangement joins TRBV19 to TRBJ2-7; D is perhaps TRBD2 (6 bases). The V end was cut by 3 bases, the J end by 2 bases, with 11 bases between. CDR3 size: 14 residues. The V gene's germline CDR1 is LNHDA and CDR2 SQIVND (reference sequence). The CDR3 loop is CASSMSGRTYEQYF. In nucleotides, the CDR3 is TGTGCCAGTAGTATGAGTGGGAGGACCTACGAGCAGTACTTC.

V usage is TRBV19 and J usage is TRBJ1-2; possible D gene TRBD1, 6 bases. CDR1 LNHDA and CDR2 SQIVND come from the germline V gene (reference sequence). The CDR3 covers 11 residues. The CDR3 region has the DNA TGTGCTTCAGGGACATACTATGGCTACACCTTC. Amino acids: CASGTYYGYTF.

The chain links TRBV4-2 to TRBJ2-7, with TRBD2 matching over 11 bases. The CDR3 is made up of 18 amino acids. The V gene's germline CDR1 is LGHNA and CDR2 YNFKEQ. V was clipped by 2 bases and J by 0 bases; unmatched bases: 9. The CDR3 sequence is CASSQQRLAGPYSYEQYF. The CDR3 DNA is TGTGCCAGCAGCCAACAGCGACTAGCGGGGCCATACTCCTACGAGCAGTACTTC.

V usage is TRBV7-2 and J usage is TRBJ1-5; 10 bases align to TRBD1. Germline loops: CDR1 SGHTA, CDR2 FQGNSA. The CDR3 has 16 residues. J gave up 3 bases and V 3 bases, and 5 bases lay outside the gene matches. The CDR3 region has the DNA TGTGCCAGCAGCTTGACAGGGGGCGAATACAATCAGCCCCAGCATTTT. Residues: CASSLTGGEYNQPQHF. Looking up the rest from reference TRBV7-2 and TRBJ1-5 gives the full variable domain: GAGVSQSPSNKVTEKGKDVELRCDPISGHTALYWYRQSLGQGLEFLIYFQGNSAPDKSGLPSDRFSAERTGGSVSTLTIQRTQQEDSAVYLCASSLTGGEYNQPQHFGDGTRLSIL.

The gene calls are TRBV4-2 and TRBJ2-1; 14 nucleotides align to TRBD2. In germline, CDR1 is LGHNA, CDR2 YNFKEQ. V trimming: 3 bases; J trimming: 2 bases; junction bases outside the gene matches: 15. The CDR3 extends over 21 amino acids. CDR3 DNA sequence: TGTGCCAGCAGCCACCCTGCCCGGACTAGCGGGGGGAGGTTCCCCTACAATGAGCAGTTCTTC. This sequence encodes CASSHPARTSGGRFPYNEQFF.

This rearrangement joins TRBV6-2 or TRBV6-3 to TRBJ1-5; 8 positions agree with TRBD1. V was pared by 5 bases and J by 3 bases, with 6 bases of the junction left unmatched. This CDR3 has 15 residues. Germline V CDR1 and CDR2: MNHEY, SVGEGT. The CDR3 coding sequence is TGTGCCAGCAGTCAGACAGGGGCTCCCAATCAGCCCCAGCATTTT. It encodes CASSQTGAPNQPQHF.

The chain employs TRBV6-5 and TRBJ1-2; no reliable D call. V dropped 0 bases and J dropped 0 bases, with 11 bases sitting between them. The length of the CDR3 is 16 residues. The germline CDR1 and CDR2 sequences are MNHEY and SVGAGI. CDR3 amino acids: CASSYSSRRANYGYTF. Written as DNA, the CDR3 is TGTGCCAGCAGTTACTCGAGTCGGAGAGCTAACTATGGCTACACCTTC.

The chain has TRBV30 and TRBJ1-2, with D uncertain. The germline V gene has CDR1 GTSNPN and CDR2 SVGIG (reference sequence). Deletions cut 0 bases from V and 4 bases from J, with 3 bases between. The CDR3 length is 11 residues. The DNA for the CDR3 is TGTGCCTGGAGTGTGAGCTATGGCTACACCTTC. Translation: CAWSVSYGYTF.

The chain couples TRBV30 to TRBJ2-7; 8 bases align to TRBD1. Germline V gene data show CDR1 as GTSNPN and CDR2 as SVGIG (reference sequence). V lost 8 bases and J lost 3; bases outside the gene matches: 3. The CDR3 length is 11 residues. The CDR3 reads CAGTGGYEQYF. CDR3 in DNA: TGTGCCGGGACAGGAGGCTACGAGCAGTACTTC.

In nucleotides, the CDR3 is TGTGCCAGCAGCCTCGGTTTTCAGCCCCAGCATTTT. It encodes CASSLGFQPQHF. The chain joins TRBV3-1 (or the pseudogene TRBV3-2) to TRBJ1-5; no definite D call. From germline, CDR1 is LGHDT and CDR2 YNNKEL (reference sequence). This CDR3 region has 12 residues. Trimming took 4 bases from V and 6 from J, leaving 7 bases between them.

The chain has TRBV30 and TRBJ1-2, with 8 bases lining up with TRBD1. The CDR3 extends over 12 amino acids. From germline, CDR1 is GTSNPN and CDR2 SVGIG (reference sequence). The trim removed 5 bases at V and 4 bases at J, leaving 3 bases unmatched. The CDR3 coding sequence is TGTGCCTGGGACACAGGGGGCTATGGCTACACCTTC. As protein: CAWDTGGYGYTF.